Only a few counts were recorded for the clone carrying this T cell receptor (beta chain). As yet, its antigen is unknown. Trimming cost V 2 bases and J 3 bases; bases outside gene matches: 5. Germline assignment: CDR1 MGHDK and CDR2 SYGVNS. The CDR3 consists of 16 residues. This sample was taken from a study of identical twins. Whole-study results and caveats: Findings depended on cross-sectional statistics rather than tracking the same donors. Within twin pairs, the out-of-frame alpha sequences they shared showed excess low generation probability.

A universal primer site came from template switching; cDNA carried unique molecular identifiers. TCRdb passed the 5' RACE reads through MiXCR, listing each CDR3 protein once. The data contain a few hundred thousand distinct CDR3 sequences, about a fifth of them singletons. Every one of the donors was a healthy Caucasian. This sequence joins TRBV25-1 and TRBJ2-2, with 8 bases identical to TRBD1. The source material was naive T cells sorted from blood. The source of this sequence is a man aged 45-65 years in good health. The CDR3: CASSEGGQVYTGELFF. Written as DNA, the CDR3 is TGTGCCAGCAGTGAAGGGGGACAGGTGTACACCGGGGAGCTGTTTTTT.